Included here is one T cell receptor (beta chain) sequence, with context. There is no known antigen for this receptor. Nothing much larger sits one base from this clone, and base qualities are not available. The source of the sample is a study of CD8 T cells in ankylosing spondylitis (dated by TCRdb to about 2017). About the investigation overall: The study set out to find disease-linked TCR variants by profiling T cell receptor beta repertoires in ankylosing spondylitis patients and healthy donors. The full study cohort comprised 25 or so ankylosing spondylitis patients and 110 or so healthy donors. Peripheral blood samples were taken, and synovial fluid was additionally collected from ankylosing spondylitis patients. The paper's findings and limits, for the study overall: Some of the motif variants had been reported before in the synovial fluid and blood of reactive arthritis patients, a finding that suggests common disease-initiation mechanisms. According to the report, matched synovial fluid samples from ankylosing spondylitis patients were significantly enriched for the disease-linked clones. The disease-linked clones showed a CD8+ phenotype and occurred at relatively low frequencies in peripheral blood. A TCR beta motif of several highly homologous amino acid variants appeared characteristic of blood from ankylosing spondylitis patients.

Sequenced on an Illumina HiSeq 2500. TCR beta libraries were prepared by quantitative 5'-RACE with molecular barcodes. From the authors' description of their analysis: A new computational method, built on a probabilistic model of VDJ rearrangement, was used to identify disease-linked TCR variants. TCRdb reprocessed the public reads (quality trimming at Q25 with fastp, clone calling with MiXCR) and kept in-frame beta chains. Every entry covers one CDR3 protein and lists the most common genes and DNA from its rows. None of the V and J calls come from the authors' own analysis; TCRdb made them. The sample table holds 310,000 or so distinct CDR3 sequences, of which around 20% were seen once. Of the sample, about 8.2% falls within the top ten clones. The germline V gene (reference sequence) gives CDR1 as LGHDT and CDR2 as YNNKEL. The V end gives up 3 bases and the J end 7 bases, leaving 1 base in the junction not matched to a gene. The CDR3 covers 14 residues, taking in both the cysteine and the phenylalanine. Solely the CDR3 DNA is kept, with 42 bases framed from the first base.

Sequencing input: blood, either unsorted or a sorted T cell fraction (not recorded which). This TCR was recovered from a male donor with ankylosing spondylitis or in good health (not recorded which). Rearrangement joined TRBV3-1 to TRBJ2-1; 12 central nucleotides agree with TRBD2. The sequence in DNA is TGTGCCAGCAGCCAGACTAGCGGGAGTAATGAGCAGTTCTTC. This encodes CASSQTSGSNEQFF.